The present entry profiles one T cell receptor (beta chain) with its context. The entry originates in a study of blood T cell repertoires in COVID-19. V lost 0 bases to trimming and J lost 2 bases, with 5 bases between them. This CDR3 comprises 14 residues. Germline V gives CDR1 KGHDR, CDR2 SFDVKD. Which cohort a participant joined came from the clinical history participants gave. Per the original methods: Quantification of nucleated cells was approximated via reference gene primer amplification. Measured with immunoSEQ multiplex PCR; TCRdb has only the in-frame clones, and not every one. V and J calls and clone size follow that table, whereas D and trimming were derived from the DNA. This sample yields roughly 400,000 clones, of which 88% are seen a single time; 2% to 2.5% belongs to the top ten.

The sequenced sample was PBMCs or T cells enriched from blood (not recorded which). The TCR sequence derives from a woman in her thirties or forties with acute COVID-19. The rearrangement links TRBV24-1 to TRBJ2-3, with D uncertain. In DNA, the CDR3 is TGTGCCACCAGTGATTTGCACAACACAGATACGCAGTATTTT. This gives the protein CATSDLHNTDTQYF.